Listed below are T cell receptor beta chains from one sample, sequenced in a study of blood T cell repertoires in COVID-19. Clones were sequenced by immunoSEQ multiplex PCR, and TCRdb holds only the in-frame ones, with some missing. The table includes 250,000 or so clones, 85% to 95% detected once. What was sequenced was PBMCs or T cells enriched from blood (not recorded which). The receptor source for this set is a man aged 40-55 years who had been exposed to COVID-19. Both conserved end residues are part of each CDR3. Each record gives: CDR3 length, V gene, clone size, J gene, D gene, CDR3 protein, CDR3 DNA. D genes are given only for firm matches. The size entry is marked missing in some rows and otherwise reads once, few, many or a size class.

13,TRBV28,.,TRBJ2-2,TRBD2,CASRLAGAGELFF,TGTGCCAGCAGGCTAGCGGGGGCCGGGGAGCTGTTTTTT
16,TRBV6-4,.,TRBJ1-2,TRBD1,CASSEGTGGRGGGYTF,TGTGCCAGCAGTGAAGGGACAGGGGGCAGAGGCGGTGGCTACACCTTC
14,TRBV29-1,.,TRBJ2-3,.,CSVGRGSSTDTQYF,TGCAGCGTCGGCCGGGGGTCTAGCACAGATACGCAGTATTTT
18,TRBV6-2/TRBV6-3,.,TRBJ2-1,TRBD2,CASSYSMVASGRNNEQFF,TGTGCCAGCAGTTACTCGATGGTCGCTAGCGGGCGCAACAATGAGCAGTTCTTC
15,TRBV3-1/TRBV3-2,.,TRBJ2-2,.,CASSQGFGGGVELFF,TGTGCCAGCAGCCAAGGATTTGGGGGCGGCGTGGAGCTGTTTTTT
14,TRBV7-9,.,TRBJ1-5,.,CASSSEQGNQPQHF,TGTGCCAGCAGCTCCGAACAGGGTAATCAGCCCCAGCATTTT
15,TRBV11-2,.,TRBJ2-1,TRBD2,CASSFLPSGNNEQFF,TGTGCCAGCAGCTTCCTCCCTAGCGGGAACAATGAGCAGTTCTTC
13,TRBV19,.,TRBJ1-2,.,CASSPTLAYGYTF,TGTGCCAGTAGTCCCACGTTGGCCTATGGCTACACCTTC
14,TRBV6-5,.,TRBJ1-1,.,CAIKSQGTNTEAFF,TGTGCCATTAAAAGCCAGGGGACGAACACTGAAGCTTTCTTT
13,TRBV29-1,few,TRBJ1-5,.,CSVADRLEQPQHF,TGCAGCGTCGCCGACCGACTGGAACAGCCCCAGCATTTT
16,TRBV19,once,TRBJ1-5,TRBD1,CASSPLGQGVHQPQHF,TGTGCCAGTAGTCCTCTAGGGCAGGGGGTGCATCAGCCCCAGCATTTT
13,TRBV25-1,once,TRBJ1-1,TRBD1,CASLTGGNTEAFF,TGTGCCAGCTTGACAGGGGGGAATACTGAAGCTTTCTTT
12,TRBV6-2/TRBV6-3,.,TRBJ1-1,.,CASSYPYTEAFF,TGTGCCAGCAGTTACCCATACACTGAAGCTTTCTTT
17,TRBV6-6,.,TRBJ1-6,.,CASSLPYRDNSNSPLHF,TGTGCCAGCAGTCTACCCTACCGGGACAACAGCAATTCACCCCTCCACTTT
14,TRBV5-6,.,TRBJ2-7,TRBD1,CASSLGRGQYEQYF,TGTGCCAGCAGCTTGGGCAGGGGGCAGTACGAGCAGTACTTC
17,TRBV7-2,.,TRBJ2-3,TRBD1,CASSRSPTGGAGDTQYF,TGTGCCAGCAGCCGTAGCCCTACAGGGGGCGCGGGAGATACGCAGTATTTT
12,TRBV6-5,.,TRBJ1-1,.,CASMDRDTEAFF,TGTGCCAGCATGGACAGAGACACTGAAGCTTTCTTT
12,TRBV7-2,.,TRBJ1-3,.,CASSIVGNTIYF,TGTGCCAGCAGCATCGTTGGAAACACCATATATTTT
16,TRBV18,.,TRBJ2-2,TRBD2,CASSPWGGANTGELFF,TGTGCCAGCTCACCTTGGGGGGGAGCGAACACCGGGGAGCTGTTTTTT
15,TRBV28,.,TRBJ1-1,.,CASRPSLGRNTEAFF,TGTGCCAGCAGGCCTAGCCTTGGACGGAACACTGAAGCTTTCTTT